This passage covers 11 T cell receptor beta chains from one sample sequenced in a study of CD8 T cells in ankylosing spondylitis. Study results and caveats: Several highly homologous variants made up a TCR beta motif that seemed to typify ankylosing spondylitis blood.

TCRdb re-analysed the 5' RACE reads in MiXCR, keeping a single row per CDR3 protein. The table includes roughly 700,000 distinct CDR3 sequences, 15% to 20% detected once. These receptors have no known antigen. What was sequenced was blood, either unsorted or a sorted T cell fraction (not recorded which). These receptor sequences come from a male donor with ankylosing spondylitis.

The chain has TRBV6-1 and TRBJ1-3; D is perhaps TRBD1 (5 bases). Germline V CDR1 and CDR2: MNHNS, SASEGT. There are 19 residues in the CDR3. V lost 6 bases, J lost 4 bases, and 28 bases lay in between. CDR3 nucleotide sequence: TGTGCCAGCAGACGTACCGACAAGGGGTACAAGCCCCTGGGAAACACCATATATTTT. Protein sequence: CASRRTDKGYKPLGNTIYF.

In nucleotides, the CDR3 is TGCGCCAGCGGCGGGACTAGCGGGAGTAACACAGATACGCAGTATTTT. Its protein is CASGGTSGSNTDTQYF. The chain joins TRBV5-1 to TRBJ2-3; 14 bases map to TRBD2. The J segment lost 2 bases and the V segment lost 7 bases, leaving 6 bases of the junction unmatched. Germline V gene data show CDR1 as SGHRS and CDR2 as YFSETQ. The CDR3 consists of 16 residues.

The chain combines TRBV20-1 with TRBJ2-1; D possibly uses TRBD1 or TRBD2 (5 bases each). The CDR3 contains 12 residues. In germline, CDR1 is DFQATT, CDR2 SNEGSKA (reference sequence). DNA for the CDR3: TGCGCCCCCCAACGGGGCCGGTACGAGCAGTTCTTC. This gives the protein CAPQRGRYEQFF.

This chain links TRBV28 with TRBJ2-7, with 10 bases aligning to TRBD1. The trim removed 0 bases at V and 2 bases at J, leaving 1 base unmatched. This CDR3 is built from 15 residues. Germline V gives CDR1 MDHEN, CDR2 SYDVKM. The chain's CDR3 is CASSLWGQGTYEQYF. The CDR3 DNA follows: TGTGCCAGCAGTTTATGGGGACAGGGGACCTACGAGCAGTACTTC.

This clonotype occurred many times. The chain combines TRBV7-9 with TRBJ2-5, with 9 bases matching TRBD1. This CDR3 has 15 amino acids. CDR1 and CDR2 (germline): SEHNR, FQNEAQ (reference sequence). V shed 2 bases, J shed 5 bases, and the junction held 6 bases outside the gene matches. Written as DNA, the CDR3 is TGTGCCAGCAGCTTAACTGGGACAGGGTGGGAGACCCAGTACTTC. Its translation: CASSLTGTGWETQYF.

V gene TRBV11-1 combines with J gene TRBJ2-1, with TRBD2 matching over 10 bases. Germline assignment: CDR1 SGHAT and CDR2 FQDESV (reference sequence). This CDR3 is built from 19 residues. V was pared by 5 bases and J by 8 bases, with 21 bases of the junction left unmatched. CDR3 protein: CASSPEVAGGLLSRDEQFF. For the CDR3, the DNA is TGTGCCAGCAGCCCCGAGGTAGCGGGAGGCCTCCTCTCGCGGGATGAGCAGTTCTTC. Supplemented by reference TRBV11-1 and TRBJ2-1, the full variable domain reads EAEVAQSPRYKITEKSQAVAFWCDPISGHATLYWYRQILGQGPELLVQFQDESVVDDSQLPKDRFSAERLKGVDSTLKIQPAELGDSAMYLCASSPEVAGGLLSRDEQFFGPGTRLTVL.

The genes are TRBV5-1 and TRBJ2-1; 7 bases align to TRBD1. The V segment lost 0 bases and the J segment 8 bases; nucleotides outside the gene matches: 8. This CDR3 is 15 amino acids long. Germline CDR1 reads SGHRS; CDR2 reads YFSETQ. CDR3 region: CASSLAGTDWDEQFF. CDR3 bases: TGCGCCAGCAGCTTGGCCGGGACAGATTGGGATGAGCAGTTCTTC.

This clonotype was detected a few times. The chain carries TRBV12-3 or TRBV12-4 and TRBJ2-7; 8 nucleotides line up with TRBD1. CDR3 length: 16 amino acids. V shed 1 base, J shed 6 bases, and the junction held 11 bases outside the gene matches. The CDR3 region is CASSLGGTGGQVEQYF. The CDR3 nucleotides read TGTGCCAGCAGTTTAGGAGGGACAGGAGGGCAGGTCGAGCAGTACTTC.

This clonotype was detected many times. The J gene is TRBJ1-2, the V gene TRBV12-3 or TRBV12-4; 9 bases are a match to TRBD1. This CDR3 has 15 residues. Germline trimming cut 2 bases from V and 2 bases from J; bases unmatched to any gene: 3. Here the CDR3 reads CASSLLGQGNYGYTF. The CDR3 coding sequence is TGTGCCAGCAGTTTATTGGGACAGGGAAACTATGGCTACACCTTC.

This clonotype has just a few counts. V is TRBV5-1 and J is TRBJ1-1, with unresolved D. Looked up from germline, CDR1 is SGHRS and CDR2 is YFSETQ. The CDR3 contains 15 residues. V gave up 0 bases and J gave up 2 bases, with 11 bases separating them. CDR3 in amino acids: CASSLVVQGNTEAFF. The DNA for the CDR3 is TGCGCCAGCAGCTTGGTGGTCCAAGGAAACACTGAAGCTTTCTTT.

This clonotype was picked up a small number of times. V and J are TRBV11-2 and TRBJ2-5; 8 bases agree with TRBD1. The V and J ends lost 4 bases and 5 bases, in that order; junction bases with no gene match: 12. The V gene's germline CDR1 is SGHAT and CDR2 FQNNGV. CDR3 size: 16 residues. Here the CDR3 DNA reads TGTGCCAGCAGCTATGAAGCCCAGGGGGCGAGGGAGACCCAGTACTTC. It is translated as CASSYEAQGARETQYF.